This is a list of T cell receptor beta chains from one sample in a study of OX40 agonist ivuxolimab in advanced cancers. This table comes from immunoSEQ multiplex PCR, and its TCRdb copy is limited to in-frame clones, with some not included. The sample has tens of thousands of clones; 82% are singletons. The sample here was CD4+ or CD8+ T cells sorted from blood, taken in a trial of the OX40 agonist ivuxolimab. Receptors were obtained from an adult with an advanced solid tumor such as melanoma, head and neck, liver or kidney cancer. CDR3s include the opening cysteine and the closing phenylalanine or tryptophan. A D gene is named only where the DNA matches it firmly. A row's size may be missing; if present it is once, few, many or a size class.

J gene: TRBJ2-1
D gene: NA
V gene: TRBV4-1
clone size: NA
CDR3 DNA: TGCGCCAGCAGCCAAGATATGGCAGGGGGGTCCTACAATGAGCAGTTCTTC
CDR3 protein: CASSQDMAGGSYNEQFF

J gene: TRBJ2-7
D gene: TRBD1
V gene: TRBV28
clone size: NA
CDR3 DNA: TGTGCCAGCAGTTTACGAACGGGACAGCCCTACGAGCAGTACTTC
CDR3 protein: CASSLRTGQPYEQYF

J gene: TRBJ2-7
D gene: NA
V gene: TRBV7-9
clone size: NA
CDR3 DNA: TGTGCCAGCAGCAGGGGGGTGTGGGGACAAGCCTACGAGCAGTACTTC
CDR3 protein: CASSRGVWGQAYEQYF

J gene: TRBJ2-7
D gene: NA
V gene: TRBV7-8
clone size: NA
CDR3 DNA: TGTGCCAGCAGCTCCCAGCGTTCAGGGGCTGTCAACGAGCAGTACTTC
CDR3 protein: CASSSQRSGAVNEQYF

J gene: TRBJ2-7
D gene: TRBD1
V gene: TRBV6-1
clone size: once
CDR3 DNA: TGTGCCAGCAGGCGACAGGGGGGAGACTACGAGCAGTACTTC
CDR3 protein: CASRRQGGDYEQYF

J gene: TRBJ2-3
D gene: NA
V gene: TRBV28
clone size: NA
CDR3 DNA: TGTGCCAGCAGCATCTATACTCCCTCCACAGATACGCAGTATTTT
CDR3 protein: CASSIYTPSTDTQYF

J gene: TRBJ1-2
D gene: TRBD1
V gene: TRBV7-9
clone size: NA
CDR3 DNA: TGTGCCAGCAGCTCCGGGACAGGGGCCGACTATGGCTACACCTTC
CDR3 protein: CASSSGTGADYGYTF

J gene: TRBJ2-3
D gene: TRBD2
V gene: TRBV13
clone size: NA
CDR3 DNA: TGTGCCAGCAGCCTCCGGGGAGGAGCGGGAGTTCAAGATACGCAGTATTTT
CDR3 protein: CASSLRGGAGVQDTQYF

J gene: TRBJ2-1
D gene: TRBD1
V gene: TRBV11-3
clone size: NA
CDR3 DNA: TGTGCCAGCAGCCGAGAAGGGGGCCTAGCCGGGCCCAAGCAGTTCTTC
CDR3 protein: CASSREGGLAGPKQFF

J gene: TRBJ2-3
D gene: TRBD2
V gene: TRBV27
clone size: once
CDR3 DNA: TGTGCCAGCAGTTTATGGGGGACTAGCGGGAGAGGGGGTAACACAGATACGCAGTATTTT
CDR3 protein: CASSLWGTSGRGGNTDTQYF

J gene: TRBJ2-7
D gene: TRBD1
V gene: TRBV2
clone size: NA
CDR3 DNA: TGTGCCAGCAGGCCGGGACAGGGGGCCGGGGAGCAGTACTTC
CDR3 protein: CASRPGQGAGEQYF

J gene: TRBJ2-1
D gene: NA
V gene: TRBV6-6
clone size: NA
CDR3 DNA: TGTGCCAGCAGTTACTCAGGGAATGAGCAGTTCTTC
CDR3 protein: CASSYSGNEQFF

J gene: TRBJ2-7
D gene: TRBD2
V gene: TRBV9
clone size: NA
CDR3 DNA: TGTGCCAGCAGCGTAGGTCCTAGCGGGGGGGCTATGGTTTACGAGCAGTACTTC
CDR3 protein: CASSVGPSGGAMVYEQYF

J gene: TRBJ2-5
D gene: NA
V gene: TRBV5-1
clone size: NA
CDR3 DNA: TGCGCCAGCAGCTGGACTGCAGGGGAAGAGACCCAGTACTTC
CDR3 protein: CASSWTAGEETQYF

J gene: TRBJ2-5
D gene: NA
V gene: TRBV7-8
clone size: NA
CDR3 DNA: TGTGCCAGCAGCTCTCTGAGCCCTCGAGAGACCCAGTACTTC
CDR3 protein: CASSSLSPRETQYF

J gene: TRBJ2-3
D gene: TRBD1
V gene: TRBV18
clone size: NA
CDR3 DNA: TGTGCCAGCTCAGCCGGGACAGGGGGCACAGATACGCAGTATTTT
CDR3 protein: CASSAGTGGTDTQYF

J gene: TRBJ2-2
D gene: NA
V gene: TRBV7-3
clone size: NA
CDR3 DNA: TGTGCCAGCAGCTTTCAGACGGCCGGGGAGCTGTTTTTT
CDR3 protein: CASSFQTAGELFF

J gene: TRBJ2-7
D gene: NA
V gene: TRBV4-2
clone size: NA
CDR3 DNA: TGTGCCAGCAGCCAAGTCGGCTCCTACGAGCAGTACTTC
CDR3 protein: CASSQVGSYEQYF

J gene: TRBJ2-1
D gene: TRBD2
V gene: TRBV5-5
clone size: NA
CDR3 DNA: TGTGCCAGCAGCGTGCTAGCGGGGCCTGGCAATGAGCAGTTCTTC
CDR3 protein: CASSVLAGPGNEQFF

J gene: TRBJ2-6
D gene: NA
V gene: TRBV29-1
clone size: NA
CDR3 DNA: TGCAGCCTTCAGGAAACTGGGGCCAACGTCCTGACTTTC
CDR3 protein: CSLQETGANVLTF

J gene: TRBJ2-7
D gene: TRBD2
V gene: TRBV5-5
clone size: NA
CDR3 DNA: TGTGCCAGCAGTCTTAGCGGGGGGGCTCAAAACGAGCAGTACTTC
CDR3 protein: CASSLSGGAQNEQYF

J gene: TRBJ1-1
D gene: NA
V gene: TRBV5-5
clone size: once
CDR3 DNA: TGTGCCAGCAGCTACGGGACAGAAGCTTTCTTT
CDR3 protein: CASSYGTEAFF

J gene: TRBJ1-3
D gene: NA
V gene: TRBV19
clone size: NA
CDR3 DNA: TGTGCCAGTAGTTACTCTGGAAACACCATATATTTT
CDR3 protein: CASSYSGNTIYF

J gene: TRBJ2-5
D gene: NA
V gene: TRBV19
clone size: NA
CDR3 DNA: TGTGCCAGTATTGGTCCGGGGCGGGAGACCCAGTACTTC
CDR3 protein: CASIGPGRETQYF